This is a list of T cell receptor beta chains from one sample in a study of T-cell memory formation after mild COVID-19. TCRdb reprocessed the 5' RACE reads with MiXCR, giving one entry per CDR3 protein. The sample shows fewer than 200,000 distinct CDR3 sequences, approximately 17% of them seen only once. The sample was PBMCs or a T cell subset sorted from them (not recorded which). The source is a man aged 18 to 29 who had mild COVID-19 (a few samples of this study predate the infection). Cell type and time point are not known. The CDR3 runs from the conserved cysteine through the conserved F or W. A D gene is named only where the DNA matches it firmly. Size tells how often a clone was seen (once, few, many) or the class of an expanded clone, and some rows leave it out.

TRBV20-1	few	TRBJ1-3	-	TGCAGTGCGCCGGACAATTCTGGAAACACCATATATTTT	CSAPDNSGNTIYF
TRBV10-1	few	TRBJ2-1	-	TGCGCCAGCAGTGAGTCCTCGGGGCCACCCCGGGTGGATGAGCAGTTCTTC	CASSESSGPPRVDEQFF
TRBV11-1	-	TRBJ2-1	-	TGTGCCAGCAGGAAGGGGGATGAGCAGTTCTTC	CASRKGDEQFF
TRBV4-2	-	TRBJ1-3	TRBD1	TGTGCCAGCAGCCAAGAAGCGCAGGGGGCCTTCTCTGGAAACACCATATATTTT	CASSQEAQGAFSGNTIYF
TRBV20-1	-	TRBJ2-3	-	TGCAGTGCTAGGGGTGTAGCGGCTCTCACATATACGCAGTATTTT	CSARGVAALTYTQYF
TRBV5-1	many	TRBJ2-5	-	TGCGCCAGCAGGACAAACCAAGAGACCCAGTACTTC	CASRTNQETQYF
TRBV20-1	-	TRBJ1-6	-	TGCGCACAGCGCAGGGGCGAGAATTCACCCCTCCACTTT	CAQRRGENSPLHF
TRBV5-1	many	TRBJ2-5	TRBD2	TGCGCCAGCAGCTTGGGGACTAGCGGAGAGACCCAGTACTTC	CASSLGTSGETQYF
TRBV28	-	TRBJ2-6	-	TGTGCCAGCAGTCCCCCGGGTGGGGCCAACGTCCTGACTTTC	CASSPPGGANVLTF
TRBV11-3	-	TRBJ1-1	-	TGTGCCAGCAGCTTAGATTGGGTGTGTGAGGCCGAGAACACTGAAGCTTTCTTT	CASSLDWVCEAENTEAFF
TRBV5-4	few	TRBJ2-1	-	TGTGCCAGCAGCTTCGCGTCACTAGCAGGGAGTGAGCAGTTCTTC	CASSFASLAGSEQFF
TRBV5-1	few	TRBJ1-3	-	TGCGCCAGCAGCCCGGCGGCTACATCTGGAAACACCATATATTTT	CASSPAATSGNTIYF
TRBV9	-	TRBJ2-1	-	TGTGCCAGCAGCGTAGATCAGGACGGTGGGCAGTTCTTC	CASSVDQDGGQFF
TRBV4-3	once	TRBJ2-1	-	TGCGCCAGCAGCTACTCCGGGACAAATAAATACAATGAGCAGTTCTTC	CASSYSGTNKYNEQFF
TRBV5-1	few	TRBJ2-5	-	TGCGCCAGCGCCGAGGGAAGCGCCTTCCAAGAGACCCAGTACTTC	CASAEGSAFQETQYF
TRBV20-1	-	TRBJ2-3	-	TGCAGTGCTAGAGATCCGCAGCCGGGCACAGATACGCAGTATTTT	CSARDPQPGTDTQYF
TRBV5-1	-	TRBJ2-5	TRBD2	TGCGCCAGCAGCGAGCCGTGGAGCGGGGGAAAAGAGACCCAGTACTTC	CASSEPWSGGKETQYF
TRBV7-2	-	TRBJ2-3	TRBD1	TGTGCCAGCATCATGGACAGGGGGCCCGCAGATACGCAGTATTTT	CASIMDRGPADTQYF
TRBV5-1	-	TRBJ2-5	TRBD1	TGCGCCAGCAGACGGGGACAGCCCCAAGAGACCCAGTACTTC	CASRRGQPQETQYF
TRBV20-1	many	TRBJ2-2	-	TGCAGTGCTAGAGATCCGCAAAGGGAGATCGGGGAGCTGTTTTTT	CSARDPQREIGELFF
TRBV4-1	many	TRBJ1-1	-	TGCGCCAGCAGCCAAAGGGCCCTGAACACTGAAGCTTTCTTT	CASSQRALNTEAFF
TRBV12-3/TRBV12-4	-	TRBJ1-6	-	TGTGCCAGCAGTTTGGGGCAGGGTGGAAATTCACCCCTCCACTTT	CASSLGQGGNSPLHF
TRBV4-2	-	TRBJ2-4	TRBD1	TGTGCCAGCAGCCAGGCTGGGACAGGGGGCGCCGAAAACATTCAGTACTTC	CASSQAGTGGAENIQYF